Sequencing of this T cell receptor beta chain was carried out in a study of read filtering for tumor transcriptome and immune sequencing. The overall study: Mean patient age was 65.9 years, range roughly 45 to 80; around 17 male, more than 11 female. DNase treatment preceded whole-transcriptome library preparation. The study's findings and limits: Sorted CD138-negative bone marrow cells were not purified T cells.

V shed 5 bases and J shed 6 bases, with 8 bases lying between them. The germline CDR1 and CDR2 sequences are WSHSY and SAAADI. This CDR3 is 11 amino acids long. This clonotype is medium-sized within its sample. Its antigen is as yet unknown. Bone marrow was sampled from every patient at the time of active disease. The library was built from about 400 ng RNA with molecular barcoded adaptors for alpha/delta and beta/gamma chains. TCRdb reprocessed the reads via MiXCR and lists one record per CDR3 protein. The data hold approximately 5,000 distinct CDR3 sequences, with 21% observed a single time. The material sequenced was a population of CD138-negative cells sorted from bone marrow. This clonotype was sampled from a donor at least 40 years old with multiple myeloma. The J gene is TRBJ2-7, the V gene TRBV10-2; D may be TRBD2 (5 bases). The CDR3 bases are TGCGCCAGCAGTCATACTAGCGAGCAGTACTTC. This codes for CASSHTSEQYF.